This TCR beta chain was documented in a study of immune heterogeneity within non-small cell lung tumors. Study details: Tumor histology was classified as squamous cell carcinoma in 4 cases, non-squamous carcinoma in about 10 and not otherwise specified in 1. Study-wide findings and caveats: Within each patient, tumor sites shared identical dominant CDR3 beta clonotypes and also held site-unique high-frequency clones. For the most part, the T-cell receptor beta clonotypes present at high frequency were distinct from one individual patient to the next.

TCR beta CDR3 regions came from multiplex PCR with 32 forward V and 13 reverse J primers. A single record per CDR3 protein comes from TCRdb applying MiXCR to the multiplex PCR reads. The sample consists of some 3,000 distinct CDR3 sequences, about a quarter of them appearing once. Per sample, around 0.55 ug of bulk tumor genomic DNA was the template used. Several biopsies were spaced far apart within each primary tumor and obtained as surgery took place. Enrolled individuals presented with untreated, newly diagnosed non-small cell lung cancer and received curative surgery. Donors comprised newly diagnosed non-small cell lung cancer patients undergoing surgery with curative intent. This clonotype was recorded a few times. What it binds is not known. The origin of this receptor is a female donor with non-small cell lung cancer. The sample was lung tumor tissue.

The CDR3 protein is CASSLGSGTAYEQYF. Here the CDR3 DNA reads TGTGCCAGCAGTTTAGGATCCGGGACAGCCTACGAGCAGTACTTC. The chain combines TRBV28 with TRBJ2-7; TRBD1 aligns across 7 bases. Germline V gene data show CDR1 as MDHEN and CDR2 as SYDVKM. Trimming at V came to 2 bases and at J to 2 bases, leaving 6 bases not matched to a gene. This CDR3 is 15 amino acids long. The full variable domain, with the rest looked up from reference TRBV28 and TRBJ2-7, is DVKVTQSSRYLVKRTGEKVFLECVQDMDHENMFWYRQDPGLGLRLIYFSYDVKMKEKGDIPEGYSVSREKKERFSLILESASTNQTSMYLCASSLGSGTAYEQYFGPGTRLTVT.